These 14 T cell receptor beta chains were all obtained from the same sample, sequenced in a study of blood T cells in healthy people across ages. Then a second PCR, running about 7 to 11 cycles, was carried out with a sample-barcoded 5' primer and a J-beta primer mix. TCRdb itself ran the 5' RACE reads through MiXCR, one entry per CDR3 protein. The sample shows just under 900,000 distinct CDR3 sequences, more than 25% of them seen only once. Sequencing was performed on blood. The receptors stem from a woman aged 80 or over in good health.

This clonotype came up many times. V usage is TRBV28 and J usage is TRBJ2-1; 11 bases map to TRBD2. V lost 4 bases, J lost 0 bases, and 5 bases stayed unmatched. The CDR3 totals 17 residues. Germline V gene sequence: CDR1 MDHEN, CDR2 SYDVKM. The CDR3 nucleotides are TGTGCCAGCAGTTCGATTAGCGGGGGGGTCTCCTACAATGAGCAGTTCTTC. The encoded protein is CASSSISGGVSYNEQFF.

The chain links TRBV3-1 to TRBJ1-5; D unclear. Germline CDR1 reads LGHDT; CDR2 reads YNNKEL (reference sequence). V dropped 3 bases and J dropped 3 bases, with 6 bases sitting between them. The CDR3 runs to 13 residues. The CDR3 DNA follows: TGTGCCAGCAGCCAGGGAAACAATCAGCCCCAGCATTTT. Residues: CASSQGNNQPQHF.

Here the CDR3 DNA reads TGCAGCGTTGGCCCTCGGACAGGAAACTATGGCTACACCTTC. This translates into CSVGPRTGNYGYTF. V gene TRBV29-1 combines with J gene TRBJ1-2; 7 positions match TRBD1. V shed 4 bases and J 2 bases; nucleotides not matched to a gene: 7. The CDR3 is 14 amino acids. Germline CDR1 is SQVTM and CDR2 is ANQGSEA.

This clonotype was recorded many times. V is TRBV25-1 and J is TRBJ2-3, with D hard to call. The germline V and J ends were trimmed by 3 bases and 4 bases, with 14 bases remaining between them. Germline CDR1 MGHDK, CDR2 SYGVNS. This CDR3 is 15 amino acids long. The CDR3 sequence: CASSEGKTGPDTQYF. CDR3 nucleotide sequence: TGTGCCAGCAGTGAGGGGAAGACCGGACCAGATACGCAGTATTTT. The full variable domain, in which reference TRBV25-1 and TRBJ2-3 provide the parts outside the CDR3, is EADIYQTPRYLVIGTGKKITLECSQTMGHDKMYWYQQDPGMELHLIHYSYGVNSTEKGDLSSESTVSRIRTEHFPLTLESARPSHTSQYLCASSEGKTGPDTQYFGPGTRLTVL.

As concerns this clonotype: This could be a read error, since a much larger clone is one nucleotide away. The chain recombines TRBV5-1 with TRBJ2-5; maybe TRBD1 (6 bases). The CDR3 has 14 residues. Trimming left V 4 bases short and J 5 bases short, with 15 bases between. The germline CDR1 and CDR2 sequences are SGHRS and YFSETQ. The CDR3 sequence: CASSASWGRETQYF. The CDR3 DNA follows: TGCGCCAGCAGCGCGTCTTGGGGGCGCGAGACCCAGTACTTC.

The chain links TRBV2 to TRBJ2-4; D remains ambiguous. The J call may be faulty, since TRBJ2-7 better matches the DNA end. This CDR3 comprises 14 residues. Germline V gene sequence: CDR1 SNHLY, CDR2 FYNNEI. The CDR3 DNA reads as TGTGCCAGCAGTGAGAATATCAGTGGGGACGAGCAGTACTTC. Its protein product is CASSENISGDEQYF.

In this sample, this clonotype turned up many times. The chain couples TRBV5-1 to TRBJ2-1; 12 bases line up with TRBD1. Germline assignment: CDR1 SGHRS and CDR2 YFSETQ. CDR3 size: 15 residues. The V gene end was trimmed by 2 bases and the J gene end by 7 bases; junction bases not matched to a gene: 4. For the CDR3, the DNA is TGCGCCAGCAGCTTCCGGGACAGGGGGCGAAATGAGCAGTTCTTC. As protein: CASSFRDRGRNEQFF.

Comment on this clonotype: Possible read error: a much larger clone is one base away. The CDR3 region is CASSFRETSGGSSYEQFF. The CDR3 DNA reads TGTGCCAGCAGCTTTCGCGAGACTAGCGGGGGGTCCTCCTACGAGCAGTTCTTC. The chain has TRBV7-2 and TRBJ2-1, with 13 bases aligning to TRBD2. The CDR3 contains 18 residues. V was pared by 3 bases and J by 10 bases, with 15 bases of the junction left unmatched. Looked up from germline, CDR1 is SGHTA and CDR2 is FQGNSA.

This clonotype occurred many times. V and J are TRBV6-1 and TRBJ2-1, with 10 bases lining up with TRBD2. Germline V CDR1 and CDR2: MNHNS, SASEGT. V was clipped by 4 bases and J by 4 bases; unmatched bases: 4. The CDR3 sequence is 15 residues long. As DNA, the CDR3 is TGTGCCAGCAGTGGCGGGACTAGCGTATACAATGAGCAGTTCTTC. It translates to CASSGGTSVYNEQFF.

V usage is TRBV10-3 and J usage is TRBJ2-3, with TRBD2 matching over 10 bases. The CDR3 totals 15 residues. CDR1 is ENHRY, CDR2 SYGVKD, per germline. V lost 4 bases to trimming and J lost 4 bases; unmatched junction nucleotides: 5. CDR3 bases: TGTGCCATCAGTGCGGCTAGCGGGAGCTCAGATACGCAGTATTTT. Translating it yields CAISAASGSSDTQYF.

This rearrangement joins TRBV9 to TRBJ1-5; D remains ambiguous. Trimming left V 0 bases short and J 3 bases short, with 10 bases between. Germline lookup yields CDR1 SGDLS and CDR2 YYNGEE. The CDR3 contains 15 residues. The CDR3 DNA is TGTGCCAGCAGCGTAGGAGGCAGCCCCAATCAGCCCCAGCATTTT. Protein product: CASSVGGSPNQPQHF.

V is TRBV28 and J is TRBJ2-3, with 10 nucleotides matching TRBD2. CDR3 size: 15 residues. Germline lookup yields CDR1 MDHEN and CDR2 SYDVKM. The V gene end was trimmed by 4 bases and the J gene end by 7 bases; junction bases not matched to a gene: 8. The CDR3 sequence: CASSSKREGPYTQYF. Written as DNA, the CDR3 is TGTGCCAGCAGTTCTAAGCGGGAGGGCCCATATACGCAGTATTTT. Full variable domain (remainder filled in from reference TRBV28 and TRBJ2-3): DVKVTQSSRYLVKRTGEKVFLECVQDMDHENMFWYRQDPGLGLRLIYFSYDVKMKEKGDIPEGYSVSREKKERFSLILESASTNQTSMYLCASSSKREGPYTQYFGPGTRLTVL.

The chain combines TRBV5-1 with TRBJ2-3; D is possibly TRBD2 (7 bases). Per germline, CDR1 SGHRS and CDR2 YFSETQ. Trimming left V 3 bases short and J 5 bases short, with 16 bases between. The CDR3 is made up of 15 amino acids. CDR3 coding DNA: TGCGCCAGCAGCTCGCGGGGGCCGGGTGAAGATACGCAGTATTTT. Protein product: CASSSRGPGEDTQYF.

With respect to this clonotype: This sequence may be a read error, since a much larger clone differs from it by one base. J is TRBJ2-7 and V is TRBV5-6; 9 bases agree with TRBD1. The CDR3 totals 15 residues. CDR1 is SGHDT and CDR2 is YYEEEE in the germline V gene. The CDR3 sequence: CAGSLTGGRQYEQYF. The CDR3 nucleotides are TGTGCCGGCAGCTTGACAGGGGGAAGACAGTACGAGCAGTACTTC.